This note documents a single T cell receptor beta chain sequence. Its antigen target is currently unknown. Base quality data are lacking; no much larger clone is found one base away. The data are from a study of blood T cell repertoires in COVID-19 (dated by TCRdb to the early 2020s). In the study overall: Samples from collaborators originated in the United States, Italy and Spain and spanned both the acute and convalescent phases of COVID-19. The material from the prospective study consisted of cDNA or gDNA derived from T cells, B-cell-depleted T cells, or PBMCs. The samples were drawn from two sources: the first 160 participants of the ongoing ImmuneRACE study, and 1,000 to 1,500 subjects contributed by 6 global collaborators. Subjects who had been exposed to COVID-19, were actively infected with it, or had recovered from it provided the deeply sampled blood TCRbeta repertoires that made up the dataset. The repertoires were released in a freely available public database intended as a resource for research on the immune response to SARS-CoV-2. Sample metadata almost always included a de-identified subject ID, COVID-19 status, age in years and sex. Where available, HLA class I and class II types were taken from metadata supplied by the sample provider and were not determined by assay-based typing.

Whole blood was collected in K2EDTA tubes by collaborating institutions according to the institutions' own protocols. Collaborator samples were shipped for TCRbeta analysis as frozen whole blood, isolated PBMCs, or DNA extracted from either sample type. Findings and caveats that apply to the study as a whole: How much clinical and demographic metadata was included differed by source and by participant, and the metadata was provided uncurated.

TCRbeta CDR3 regions were amplified from genomic DNA by means of the immunoSEQ Assay, a bias-controlled multiplex PCR. In the paper's pipeline: Nucleated cell counts per sample were estimated from amplification of reference gene primers within the assay. To quantify the absolute abundance of each unique TCRbeta CDR3 rearrangement, sequence reads were collapsed and filtered. Productive Simpson clonality was computed per sample as the square root of Simpson's diversity index over productive rearrangements. TCRdb limited this immuneACCESS table to in-frame rearrangements with V and J called. A share of clones is missing; checked studies link under half to unresolved V genes, and the rest is unexplained. V, J and clone size are those of that table, while D and trimming were read from the DNA. The sample profile shows about 200,000 clones; approximately 81% of them were found once. Clones ranked in the top ten supply approximately 7.9% of the sample.

The source material was peripheral blood. This clonotype was sampled from a woman aged 80 or older with acute or convalescent COVID-19.

The bases are TGCAGCGTTGAACAGGGCCCCACTAATGAAAAACTGTTTTTT. This encodes CSVEQGPTNEKLFF. The rearrangement joined TRBV29-1 to TRBJ1-4, with TRBD1 as a weak D call on 5 bases. V lost 2 bases and J lost 2 bases; the stretch between them is 9 bases long. The germline V gene gives CDR1 as SQVTM and CDR2 as ANQGSEA. The CDR3 runs 14 amino acids, cysteine and phenylalanine included. Left in the record is the CDR3 DNA by itself, 42 bases read in frame from the first base.